This TCR beta chain was captured by sequencing in a study of CD8+CD57+ T cells in acquired aplastic anemia (dated by TCRdb to between 2018 and 2020). Notes on the research overall: On average, sorted CD4+ and CD8+ cells yielded 2.5 to 3.5 ug of extracted DNA, with a range of about 0.17 to 27.4 ug. An average of approximately 9.8 million reads for CD4+ cells and 11.0 million reads for CD8+ cells was obtained from healthy donor samples. Paper-wide results and their limitations: No significant difference in CD8+ Simpson's diversity was found between patients and healthy controls (P=0.060). Twenty-nine CD8+ CDR3 sequences were shared between patients and controls but appeared highly expressed in patients and within their immunodominant clones.

In the study, sorted CD4+ and CD8+ blood T cells from patients with severe aplastic anemia and from healthy subjects underwent deep sequencing of TCR repertoires. Ficoll-Paque density gradient centrifugation was used to isolate peripheral blood mononuclear cells. Before DNA extraction, CD4+ and CD8+ T cells were sorted by FACS or by magnetic beads. Turning to this clonotype: The clone's antigen remains unknown. Per-base quality was not reported, and no clone a single base away is much larger than it.

The germline V gene sets CDR1 to ENHRY and CDR2 to SYGVKD. Its CDR3 holds 12 amino acids, cysteine through phenylalanine. The sequence is cut down to CDR3 DNA, 36 bases in frame from base 1. Trimming removed 8 bases from V and 2 bases from J, leaving 7 bases between the germline ends. Profiling of TCR beta VDJ combinations and CDR3 sequences used genomic DNA as the template. TCR repertoire sequencing was run on an Illumina HiSeq 2000. The paper's processing steps were these. Repertoire assessment relied on Simpson's diversity index, CDR3 size and DJ length profiles, and TRBV/TRBJ rearrangement plots. Whichever DNA sequence was most abundant in the deep sequencing data was defined as the immunodominant clone. CDR3 amino acid sequences were screened for sharing across subjects and were compared with published repertoires and the VDJdb database. TCRdb's own reprocessing of the public reads used fastp at Q25 and MiXCR and kept productive beta chains. Merged by CDR3 protein, the rows form single entries marked with the most common genes and DNA. TCRdb's processing, not the study's, gives the V and J calls here. This sample lists about 180,000 distinct CDR3 sequences; under 55% were detected once. The ten largest clones add up to approximately 2.9% of the sample.

The sequence was obtained from a human donor in good health. Sequenced input: sorted CD4+, CD8+, or CD8+CD57+ T cells (not recorded which) from PBMCs. In this chain, TRBV10-3 is recombined with TRBJ1-3, with no reliable assignment of the D segment. The CDR3 has the sequence CAIGSAGNTIYF. The nucleotide sequence reads TGTGCCATCGGGAGCGCTGGAAACACCATATATTTT.